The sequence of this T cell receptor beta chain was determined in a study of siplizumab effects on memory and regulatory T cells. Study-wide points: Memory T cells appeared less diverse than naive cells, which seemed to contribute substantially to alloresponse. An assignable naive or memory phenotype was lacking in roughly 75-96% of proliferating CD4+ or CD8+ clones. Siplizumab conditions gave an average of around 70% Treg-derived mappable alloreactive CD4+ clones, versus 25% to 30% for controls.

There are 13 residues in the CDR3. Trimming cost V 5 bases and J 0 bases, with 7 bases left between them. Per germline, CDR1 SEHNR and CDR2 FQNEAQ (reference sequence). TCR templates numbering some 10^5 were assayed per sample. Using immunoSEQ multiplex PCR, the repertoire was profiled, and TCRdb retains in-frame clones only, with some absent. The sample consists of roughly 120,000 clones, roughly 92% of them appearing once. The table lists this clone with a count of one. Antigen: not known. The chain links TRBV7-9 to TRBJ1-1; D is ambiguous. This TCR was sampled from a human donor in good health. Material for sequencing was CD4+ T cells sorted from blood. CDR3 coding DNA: TGTGCCAGCAGCCGGGTCTTGAACACTGAAGCTTTCTTT. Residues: CASSRVLNTEAFF.